This entry lists 26 T cell receptor beta chains sequenced from one sample in a study of early stage breast cancer tumors (dated by TCRdb to between 2016 and 2019). Library preparation used the immunoSEQ multiplex PCR assay. In TCRdb, the immuneACCESS table is reduced to in-frame sequences with V and J assigned. These tables do not hold every clone; where another copy was compared, an unresolved V gene accounts for under half, and the others remain unexplained. A total of tens of thousands of clones appear in this sample, around four fifths of them only once. The ten largest account for about a tenth of the sample. The sequencing input was blood. The receptors were gathered from a person in their fifties with breast cancer.

CDR3 region: CASPGSTNEKLFF. CDR3 bases: TGTGCCAGCCCGGGTTCAACTAATGAAAAACTGTTTTTT. J is TRBJ1-4 and V is TRBV5-4; D remains unclear. The CDR3 extends over 13 amino acids. Germline CDR1 is SGHNT and CDR2 is YYREEE (reference sequence). The V end lost 7 bases, the J end lost 0 bases, and 7 bases lay between the germline ends.

V gene TRBV19 combines with J gene TRBJ2-3; D unclear. Germline CDR1 is LNHDA and CDR2 is SQIVND (reference sequence). The CDR3 runs 15 residues. Trimming took off 3 bases at V and 2 bases at J, with 12 bases between the two ends. In nucleotides, the CDR3 is TGTGCCAGTAGTATCATGGGATCCTACACAGATACGCAGTATTTT. Amino acid sequence: CASSIMGSYTDTQYF.

The chain links TRBV29-1 to TRBJ2-2; TRBD2 might be the D (6 bases). The germline CDR1 and CDR2 sequences are SQVTM and ANQGSEA. The CDR3 is 13 residues long. Trimming took off 1 base at V and 4 bases at J, with 7 bases between the two ends. The CDR3, as DNA: TGCAGCGTTGAAGTGGGACTCACCGGGGAGCTGTTTTTT. It translates to CSVEVGLTGELFF.

The chain carries TRBV29-1 and TRBJ2-3, with D maybe TRBD1 (6 bases). Germline values: CDR1 SQVTM, CDR2 ANQGSEA. CDR3 size: 11 residues. The DNA for the CDR3 is TGCGTAGGACAGCGCACAGATACGCAGTATTTT. Its protein is CVGQRTDTQYF.

V and J are TRBV11-3 and TRBJ2-7; D is uncertain. This CDR3 is built from 13 residues. V lost 0 bases to trimming and J lost 5 bases, with 8 bases between them. The germline CDR1 and CDR2 sequences are SGHNT and YENEEA. This CDR3 is CASSLDLKDEQYF. Here the CDR3 DNA reads TGTGCCAGCAGCTTAGATCTTAAGGACGAGCAGTACTTC.

V is TRBV15 and J is TRBJ1-5, with D uncertain. CDR3 length: 15 residues. V shed 0 bases and J shed 3 bases, with 9 bases lying between them. Germline V lookup: CDR1 LNHNV, CDR2 YYDKDF (reference sequence). The CDR3 spells CATSRETSLNQPQHF. The CDR3 coding sequence is TGTGCCACCAGCAGAGAGACTTCACTCAATCAGCCCCAGCATTTT. Full variable domain (remainder filled in from reference TRBV15 and TRBJ1-5): DAMVIQNPRYQVTQFGKPVTLSCSQTLNHNVMYWYQQKSSQAPKLLFHYYDKDFNNEADTPDNFQSRRPNTSFCFLDIRSPGLGDTAMYLCATSRETSLNQPQHFGDGTRLSIL.

This clone was counted only a few times. The chain is built from TRBV27 and TRBJ1-2, with D possibly being TRBD1 (6 bases). CDR1 and CDR2 (germline): MNHEY, SMNVEV (reference sequence). The CDR3 is made up of 15 amino acids. Trimming shortened V by 2 bases and J by 6 bases, and 16 bases separated the two germline ends. CDR3 nucleotides: TGTGCCAGCAGTTTAAAGACAGGAATTGGAAATGGCTACACCTTC. Its translation: CASSLKTGIGNGYTF.

The V gene is TRBV2, the J gene TRBJ2-6; 12 bases agree with TRBD1. This CDR3 has 17 amino acids. V gave up 5 bases and J gave up 4 bases; unmatched junction bases: 6. Germline V gives CDR1 SNHLY, CDR2 FYNNEI. This chain's CDR3 is CASSRDRGRGGANVLTF. The CDR3 DNA reads TGTGCCAGCAGTCGGGACAGGGGGCGGGGAGGGGCCAACGTCCTGACTTTC. Filled out from reference TRBV2 and TRBJ2-6, the complete variable domain reads EPEVTQTPSHQVTQMGQEVILRCVPISNHLYFYWYRQILGQKVEFLVSFYNNEISEKSEIFDDQFSVERPDGSNFTLKIRSTKLEDSAMYFCASSRDRGRGGANVLTFGAGSRLTVL.

In this sample, this clone turned up once. This sequence joins TRBV7-2 and TRBJ1-3; D is uncertain. The V and J ends lost 1 base and 4 bases respectively, with 2 bases between them. The CDR3 contains 12 residues. Per the germline V gene, CDR1 is SGHTA and CDR2 is FQGNSA. The CDR3 bases are TGTGCCAGCAGCTTAGTCGGAAACACCATATATTTT. Translating it yields CASSLVGNTIYF.

The chain carries TRBV14 and TRBJ2-7; TRBD1 matches at 7 bases. CDR1 SGHDN and CDR2 FVKESK come from the germline V gene. V was pared by 4 bases and J by 1 base, with 13 bases of the junction left unmatched. The CDR3 covers 17 residues. CDR3 DNA: TGTGCCAGCAGCCTCCGGCCCGACAGGGTAGCTTCCTACGAGCAGTACTTC. It specifies CASSLRPDRVASYEQYF.

The V gene is TRBV11-3, the J gene TRBJ2-1, with 7 bases identical to TRBD2. CDR3 size: 18 residues. Germline V gene data show CDR1 as SGHNT and CDR2 as YENEEA. The trim removed 2 bases at V and 2 bases at J, leaving 12 bases unmatched. CDR3 loop: CASSLSRTGGSTYNEQFF. CDR3 DNA: TGTGCCAGCAGCTTATCTCGGACGGGAGGATCCACCTACAATGAGCAGTTCTTC.

CDR3 sequence: CASSRQITDTQYF. The CDR3 nucleotides are TGCGCCAGCAGTCGACAAATCACAGATACGCAGTATTTT. The chain joins TRBV5-1 to TRBJ2-3; D not resolved. Germline V gene lookup returns CDR1 SGHRS and CDR2 YFSETQ. Trimming pared 5 bases from V and 2 bases from J, leaving 9 bases between. The CDR3 length is 13 residues.

As DNA, the CDR3 is TGCGCCAGCAGCCGGTTCATCGGTATTCGGGGCACAGATACGCAGTATTTT. It codes for CASSRFIGIRGTDTQYF. The chain recombines TRBV4-1 with TRBJ2-3, with D hard to call. The V gene lost 4 bases and the J gene lost 1 base, with 18 bases spanning the gap. This CDR3 spans 17 amino acids. Germline V lookup: CDR1 MGHRA, CDR2 YSYEKL.

The V call is TRBV5-4, the J call TRBJ2-6; D ambiguous. Trimming removed 4 bases at V and 3 bases at J, with 14 bases between. CDR1 and CDR2 from the germline V gene are SGHNT and YYREEE (reference sequence). This CDR3 has 16 residues. CDR3 region: CASSPGEGNGANVLTF. In nucleotides, the CDR3 is TGTGCCAGCAGCCCGGGTGAAGGAAATGGGGCCAACGTCCTGACTTTC.

This clone was counted a few times. The rearrangement uses TRBV7-2 and TRBJ1-2, with a weak D call TRBD1 (6 bases). The CDR3 consists of 11 residues. CDR1 and CDR2 (germline): SGHTA, FQGNSA. The V and J ends lost 5 bases and 7 bases respectively, with 8 bases between them. CDR3 nucleotide sequence: TGTGCCAGCAGCCCAGGGGCTGGCTACACCTTC. Its protein is CASSPGAGYTF.

The chain couples TRBV6-1 to TRBJ2-2; TRBD2 is a possible D gene (5 bases). CDR1 is MNHNS, CDR2 SASEGT, per germline. V was clipped by 4 bases and J by 1 base, with 10 bases between them. The CDR3 has 15 residues. CDR3 sequence reads: CASSVEGLNTGELFF. The CDR3 region has the DNA TGTGCCAGCAGTGTAGAGGGTTTGAACACCGGGGAGCTGTTTTTT.

A few counts support this clone. The rearrangement links TRBV5-4 to TRBJ2-3; D unclear. The CDR3 has 15 residues. Looked up from germline, CDR1 is SGHNT and CDR2 is YYREEE (reference sequence). V was cut by 0 bases and J by 0 bases, with 8 bases left in between. The chain's CDR3 is CASSLEPASTDTQYF. CDR3 coding DNA: TGTGCCAGCAGCTTGGAACCCGCTAGCACAGATACGCAGTATTTT.

There are a few counts of this clone. The chain recombines TRBV2 with TRBJ1-3; D is unresolved. Between the trimmed V and J ends, which lost 2 bases and 4 bases, there was a span of 12 bases. The CDR3 length is 15 residues. CDR1 is SNHLY, CDR2 FYNNEI, per germline. The CDR3, as DNA: TGTGCCAGCAGTGAAACTCAACCCGTCGGAAACACCATATATTTT. Translation gives CASSETQPVGNTIYF.

V usage is TRBV18 and J usage is TRBJ2-2; unclear D gene. Germline values: CDR1 KGHSH, CDR2 LQKENI. V dropped 2 bases and J dropped 0 bases, with 7 bases sitting between them. The CDR3 runs 15 residues. CDR3 nucleotides: TGTGCCAGCTCACCAGGTACTGCGAACACCGGGGAGCTGTTTTTT. Its protein product is CASSPGTANTGELFF.

The rearrangement links TRBV10-3 to TRBJ2-5, with TRBD2 identical over 9 bases. This CDR3 has 15 residues. Looked up from germline, CDR1 is ENHRY and CDR2 is SYGVKD. The V segment lost 10 bases and the J segment 3 bases; nucleotides outside the gene matches: 12. In nucleotides, the CDR3 is TGTGCCACCGGGGGACTAGCTGGAGGGGAAGAGACCCAGTACTTC. This encodes CATGGLAGGEETQYF.

Comments on this clone: The junction shows a germline mismatch at one end, possibly a read error. The CDR3 DNA sequence: TGTGCCAGCAGGGAAGGTAACTCCCAAGGACCCCTCCACTTT. Translation gives CASREGNSQGPLHF. This sequence joins TRBV6-1 and TRBJ1-6; D is ambiguous. Germline assignment: CDR1 MNHNS and CDR2 SASEGT. The CDR3 totals 14 residues.

The genes are TRBV30 and TRBJ2-2; D may be TRBD2 (5 bases). The CDR3 is 14 amino acids. Trimming cost V 0 bases and J 10 bases, with 15 bases left between them. Germline assignment: CDR1 GTSNPN and CDR2 SVGIG (reference sequence). CDR3 nucleotide sequence: TGTGCCTGGAGTGTTGGTGGAGGTGTCGTGGAGCTGTTTTTT. It is translated as CAWSVGGGVVELFF.

The CDR3 loop is CASSPGTSVLETQYF. In DNA form, the CDR3 reads TGTGCCAGCAGCCCCGGGACTAGCGTACTAGAGACCCAGTACTTC. This chain connects TRBV9 to TRBJ2-5; 10 nucleotides line up with TRBD2. Germline CDR1 reads SGDLS; CDR2 reads YYNGEE. Unmatched junction bases numbered 7, after V lost 4 bases and J lost 4 bases. The CDR3 extends over 15 amino acids. Together with reference TRBV9 and TRBJ2-5, the CDR3 gives the full variable domain: DSGVTQTPKHLITATGQRVTLRCSPRSGDLSVYWYQQSLDQGLQFLIQYYNGEERAKGNILERFSAQQFPDLHSELNLSSLELGDSALYFCASSPGTSVLETQYFGPGTRLLVL.

CDR3 sequence reads: CASSFASSNTGELFF. The CDR3 DNA follows: TGTGCCAGCAGCTTTGCCTCTTCGAACACCGGGGAGCTGTTTTTT. The rearrangement links TRBV5-6 to TRBJ2-2; unclear D gene. V was shortened by 2 bases and J by 0 bases, with 8 bases between the two germline ends. The CDR3 totals 15 residues. The germline V gene has CDR1 SGHDT and CDR2 YYEEEE.

This clone was counted between two and nine times. The chain has TRBV28 and TRBJ1-2; 10 bases map to TRBD1. This CDR3 has 14 amino acids. Germline V gives CDR1 MDHEN, CDR2 SYDVKM. J was trimmed by 4 bases and V by 6 bases; bases with no gene match: 5. CDR3 nucleotides: TGTGCCAGCAGCTCCCGGGACAGGGGCTATGGCTACACCTTC. Translated, it gives CASSSRDRGYGYTF.

This clone was seen a single time. The chain links TRBV6-6 to TRBJ2-7, with 9 bases aligning to TRBD2. J lost 12 bases, V lost 4 bases, and 7 bases had no gene match. Germline loops: CDR1 MNHNY, CDR2 SVGAGI (reference sequence). The CDR3 loop spans 12 amino acids. CDR3 in amino acids: CASSSIRTSVYF. The CDR3 DNA follows: TGTGCCAGCAGTTCGATCCGGACTAGCGTGTACTTC.